Listed below are T cell receptor beta chains from one sample, sequenced in a study of OX40 agonist ivuxolimab in advanced cancers. Sequenced by immunoSEQ multiplex PCR; TCRdb stores in-frame clones only, minus some. The sample contains about 80,000 clones, around 86% of which appear only once. The source material was CD4+ or CD8+ T cells sorted from blood, sampled in a trial of the OX40 agonist ivuxolimab. The receptors derive from an adult with an advanced solid tumor such as melanoma, head and neck, liver or kidney cancer. Each CDR3 is given with its conserved first and last residue. Each record gives: V gene, clone size, J gene, D gene, CDR3 DNA, CDR3 protein. D genes are given only for firm matches. Expanded clones are given a class, and other clones once, few, many or no size at all.

v_gene: TRBV30; abundance: once; j_gene: TRBJ1-2; d_gene: NA; CDR3nt: TGTGCCTGGAGGCACAGGCTCTATGGCTACACCTTC; CDR3aa: CAWRHRLYGYTF
v_gene: TRBV6-5; abundance: once; j_gene: TRBJ2-1; d_gene: TRBD2; CDR3nt: TGTGCCAGCAGTTACCGACTAGCGGGGGGATACAATGAGCAGTTCTTC; CDR3aa: CASSYRLAGGYNEQFF
v_gene: TRBV6-1; abundance: NA; j_gene: TRBJ2-3; d_gene: TRBD2; CDR3nt: TGTGCCAGCAGTATTTCGGGAGGGACCACAGATACGCAGTATTTT; CDR3aa: CASSISGGTTDTQYF
v_gene: TRBV5-5; abundance: once; j_gene: TRBJ1-2; d_gene: NA; CDR3nt: TGTGCCAGCAGCTCCGACAGCTATGGCTACACCTTC; CDR3aa: CASSSDSYGYTF
v_gene: TRBV18; abundance: NA; j_gene: TRBJ2-2; d_gene: NA; CDR3nt: TGTGCCAGCTCATTCTATGACAGCACCGGGGAGCTGTTTTTT; CDR3aa: CASSFYDSTGELFF
v_gene: TRBV2; abundance: NA; j_gene: TRBJ1-1; d_gene: NA; CDR3nt: TGTGCCAGCAGTGACAGGGGTGGAACTGAAGCTTTCTTT; CDR3aa: CASSDRGGTEAFF
v_gene: TRBV5-8; abundance: NA; j_gene: TRBJ1-6; d_gene: NA; CDR3nt: TGTGCCAGCAGCTTGCGAGCTGGGCTGTATTCACCCCTCCACTTT; CDR3aa: CASSLRAGLYSPLHF
v_gene: TRBV5-6; abundance: NA; j_gene: TRBJ2-1; d_gene: TRBD2; CDR3nt: TGTGCCAGCAGCCCCGGGACTAGCGGCCACAATGAGCAGTTCTTC; CDR3aa: CASSPGTSGHNEQFF
v_gene: TRBV29-1; abundance: once; j_gene: TRBJ2-3; d_gene: TRBD1; CDR3nt: TGCAGCCCGGACAGGGTGAATCGAGATACGCAGTATTTT; CDR3aa: CSPDRVNRDTQYF
v_gene: TRBV7-9; abundance: NA; j_gene: TRBJ1-2; d_gene: NA; CDR3nt: TGTGCCAGCAGCTTATTTCGGGGGGTGCCGGATGGCTACACCTTC; CDR3aa: CASSLFRGVPDGYTF